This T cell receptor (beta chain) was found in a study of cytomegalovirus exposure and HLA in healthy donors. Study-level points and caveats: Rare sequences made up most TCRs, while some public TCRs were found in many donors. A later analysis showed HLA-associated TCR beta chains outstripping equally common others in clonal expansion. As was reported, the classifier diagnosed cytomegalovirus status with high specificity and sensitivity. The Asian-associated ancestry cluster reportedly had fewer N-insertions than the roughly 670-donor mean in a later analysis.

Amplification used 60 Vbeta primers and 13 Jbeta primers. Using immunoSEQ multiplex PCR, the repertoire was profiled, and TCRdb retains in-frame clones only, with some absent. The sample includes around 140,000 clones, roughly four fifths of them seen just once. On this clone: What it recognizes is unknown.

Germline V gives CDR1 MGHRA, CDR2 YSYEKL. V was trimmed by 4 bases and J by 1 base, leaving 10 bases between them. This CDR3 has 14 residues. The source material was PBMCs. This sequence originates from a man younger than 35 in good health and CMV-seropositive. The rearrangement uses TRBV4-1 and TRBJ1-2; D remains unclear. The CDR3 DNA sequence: TGCGCCAGCAGCCCGATTAGCGTTAACTATGGCTACACCTTC. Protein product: CASSPISVNYGYTF.